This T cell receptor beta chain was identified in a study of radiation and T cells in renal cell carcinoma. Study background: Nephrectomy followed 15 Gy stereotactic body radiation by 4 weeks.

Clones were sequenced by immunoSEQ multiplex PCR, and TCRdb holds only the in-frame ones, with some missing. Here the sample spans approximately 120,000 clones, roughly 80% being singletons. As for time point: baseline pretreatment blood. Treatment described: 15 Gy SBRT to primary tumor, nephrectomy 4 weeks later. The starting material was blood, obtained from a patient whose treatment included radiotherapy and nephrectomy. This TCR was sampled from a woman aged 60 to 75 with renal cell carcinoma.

The CDR3 region has the DNA TGTGCCAGCAGTACTCTGGAAGGACAGGTAGTTGGGTTCTTC. Residues: CASSTLEGQVVGFF. V is TRBV2 and J is TRBJ2-1; TRBD1 matches 7 bases. This CDR3 has 14 residues. Losses at the gene ends were 5 bases for V and 15 bases for J; bases not matched to a gene: 16. CDR1 and CDR2 (germline): SNHLY, FYNNEI.